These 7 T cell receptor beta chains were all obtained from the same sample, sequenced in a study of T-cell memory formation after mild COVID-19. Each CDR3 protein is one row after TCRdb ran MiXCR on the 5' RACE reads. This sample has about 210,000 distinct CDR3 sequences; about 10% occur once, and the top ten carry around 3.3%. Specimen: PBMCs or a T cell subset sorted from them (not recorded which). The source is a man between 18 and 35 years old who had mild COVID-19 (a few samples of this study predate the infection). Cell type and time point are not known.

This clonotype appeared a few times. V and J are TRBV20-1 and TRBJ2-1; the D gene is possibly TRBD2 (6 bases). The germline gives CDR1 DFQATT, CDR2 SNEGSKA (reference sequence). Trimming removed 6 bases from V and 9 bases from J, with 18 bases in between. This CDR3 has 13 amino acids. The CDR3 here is CSAGLAVLGEQFF. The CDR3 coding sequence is TGCAGTGCAGGATTAGCGGTCTTGGGTGAGCAGTTCTTC.

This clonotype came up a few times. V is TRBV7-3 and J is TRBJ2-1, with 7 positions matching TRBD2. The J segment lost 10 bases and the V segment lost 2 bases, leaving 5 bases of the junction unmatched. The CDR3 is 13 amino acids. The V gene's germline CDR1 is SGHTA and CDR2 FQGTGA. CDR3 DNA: TGTGCCAGCAGCTTAGGACGGGAGGAGGAGCAGTTCTTC. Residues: CASSLGREEEQFF. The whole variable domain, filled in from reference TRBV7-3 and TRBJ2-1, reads GAGVSQTPSNKVTEKGKYVELRCDPISGHTALYWYRQSLGQGPEFLIYFQGTGAADDSGLPNDRFFAVRPEGSVSTLKIQRTERGDSAVYLCASSLGREEEQFFGPGTRLTVL.

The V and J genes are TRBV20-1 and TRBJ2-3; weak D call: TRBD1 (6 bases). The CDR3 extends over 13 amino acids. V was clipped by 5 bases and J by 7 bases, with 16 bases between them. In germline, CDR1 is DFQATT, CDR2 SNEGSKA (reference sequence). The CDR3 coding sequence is TGCAGTGCTCGTGGGGGCTCGGGGAATACGCAGTATTTT. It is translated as CSARGGSGNTQYF.

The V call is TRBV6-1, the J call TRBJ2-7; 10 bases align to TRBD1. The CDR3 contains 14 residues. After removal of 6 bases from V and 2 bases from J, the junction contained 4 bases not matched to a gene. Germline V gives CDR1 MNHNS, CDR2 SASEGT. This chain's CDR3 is CASRGGQGAYEQYV. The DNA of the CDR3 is TGTGCCAGCAGGGGTGGACAGGGGGCCTACGAGCAGTACGTC.

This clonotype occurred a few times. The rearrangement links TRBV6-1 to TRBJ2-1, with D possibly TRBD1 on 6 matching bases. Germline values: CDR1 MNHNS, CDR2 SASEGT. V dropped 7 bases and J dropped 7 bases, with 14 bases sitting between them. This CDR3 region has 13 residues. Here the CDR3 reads CASTQTGTNEQFF. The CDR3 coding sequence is TGTGCCAGCACCCAGACAGGTACAAATGAGCAGTTCTTC.

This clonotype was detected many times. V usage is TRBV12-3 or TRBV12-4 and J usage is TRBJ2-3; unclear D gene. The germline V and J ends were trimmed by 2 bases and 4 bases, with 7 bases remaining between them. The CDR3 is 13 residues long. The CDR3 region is CASSLNSPDTQYF. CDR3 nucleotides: TGTGCCAGCAGTTTAAACAGTCCAGATACGCAGTATTTT.

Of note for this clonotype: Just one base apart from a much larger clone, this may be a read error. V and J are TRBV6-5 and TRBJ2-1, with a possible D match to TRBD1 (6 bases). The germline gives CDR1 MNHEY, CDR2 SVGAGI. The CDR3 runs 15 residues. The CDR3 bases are TGTGCCAGCAGTTCGAGGACAGAGACCTACAATGAGCAGTTATTC. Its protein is CASSSRTETYNEQLF.